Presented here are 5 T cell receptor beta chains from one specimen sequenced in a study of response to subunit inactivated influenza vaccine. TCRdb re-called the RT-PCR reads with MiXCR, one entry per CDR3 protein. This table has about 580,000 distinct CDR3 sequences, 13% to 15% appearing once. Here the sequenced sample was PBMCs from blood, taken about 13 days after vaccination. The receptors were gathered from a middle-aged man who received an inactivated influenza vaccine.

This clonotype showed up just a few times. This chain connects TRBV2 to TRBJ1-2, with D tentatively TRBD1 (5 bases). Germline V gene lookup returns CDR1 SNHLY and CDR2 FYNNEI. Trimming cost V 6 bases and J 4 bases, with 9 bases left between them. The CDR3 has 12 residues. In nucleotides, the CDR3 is TGTGCCAGCAGGGGGGGTGCCTATGGCTACACCTTC. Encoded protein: CASRGGAYGYTF.

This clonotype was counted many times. The CDR3 DNA reads as TGTGCCAGCAGTTCGACTTCTCGGACAGGGCGGGATGGCTACACCTTC. Its translation is CASSSTSRTGRDGYTF. This chain uses TRBV28 with TRBJ1-2, with 8 bases lining up with TRBD1. CDR3 length: 16 amino acids. Trimming took 4 bases from V and 6 from J; bases not matched to a gene: 13. CDR1 and CDR2 from the germline V gene are MDHEN and SYDVKM.

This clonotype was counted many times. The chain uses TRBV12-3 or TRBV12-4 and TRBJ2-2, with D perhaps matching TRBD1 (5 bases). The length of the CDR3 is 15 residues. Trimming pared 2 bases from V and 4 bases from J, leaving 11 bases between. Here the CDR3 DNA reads TGTGCCAGCAGTTTAAAGCAGGGATCCACCGGGGAGCTGTTTTTT. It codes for CASSLKQGSTGELFF.

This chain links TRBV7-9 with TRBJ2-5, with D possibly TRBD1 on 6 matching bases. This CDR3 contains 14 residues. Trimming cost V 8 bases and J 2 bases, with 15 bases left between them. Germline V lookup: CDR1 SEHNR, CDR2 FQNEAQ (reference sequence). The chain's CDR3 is CASGRITGQETQYF. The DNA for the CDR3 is TGTGCCAGCGGAAGAATCACAGGGCAAGAGACCCAGTACTTC. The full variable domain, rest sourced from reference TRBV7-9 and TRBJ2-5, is DTGVSQNPRHKITKRGQNVTFRCDPISEHNRLYWYRQTLGQGPEFLTYFQNEAQLEKSRLLSDRFSAERPKGSFSTLEIQRTEQGDSAMYLCASGRITGQETQYFGPGTRLLVL.

The CDR3 DNA follows: TGTGCCAGCAGACCTCCGGACAGACCTAATGAAAAACTGTTTTTT. This sequence encodes CASRPPDRPNEKLFF. The rearrangement uses TRBV6-2 or TRBV6-3 and TRBJ1-4; D possibly corresponds to TRBD1 (6 bases). The CDR3 consists of 15 residues. Per the germline V gene, CDR1 is MNHEY and CDR2 is SVGEGT. Trimming took off 6 bases at V and 3 bases at J, with 14 bases between the two ends.